This T cell receptor beta chain was captured by sequencing in a study of blood T cells in healthy people across ages. With regard to this clonotype: Antigen specificity is unknown.

PCR was performed a second time for 7 to 11 cycles using a sample-barcoded 5' primer and a J-beta primer mix. From the 5' RACE reads, TCRdb called clonotypes with MiXCR, one entry per CDR3 protein. The table includes about 780,000 distinct CDR3 sequences, 62% detected once. Study-level points and caveats: A roughly linear age-dependent decrease characterized TCR beta diversity per million T cells.

The CDR3 is 14 amino acids. Trimming took off 0 bases at V and 4 bases at J, with 9 bases between the two ends. The chain links TRBV12-3 or TRBV12-4 to TRBJ1-2; no firm D call. Material for sequencing was blood. The origin of this receptor is a man aged 25-40 years in good health. The CDR3 region is CASSLAPRFYGYTF. In DNA, the CDR3 is TGTGCCAGCAGTTTAGCGCCCAGATTCTATGGCTACACCTTC.